Each of the 14 T cell receptor beta chains below was sequenced from the same sample in a study of blood T cell repertoires in COVID-19. TCRdb's copy holds only in-frame clones and misses some; the assay was immunoSEQ multiplex PCR. The sample records under 250,000 clones, roughly nine tenths being singletons. The sample consisted of peripheral blood. The receptors were sampled from a man in his sixties with COVID-19, enrolled during active disease.

This clone was seen only once. The DNA for the CDR3 is TGTGCCAGCAGCTTGGACAGATCTCATGGCTACACCTTC. Protein: CASSLDRSHGYTF. The chain links TRBV5-6 to TRBJ1-2; D not resolved. Germline values: CDR1 SGHDT, CDR2 YYEEEE. The CDR3 loop spans 13 amino acids. V was shortened by 0 bases and J by 6 bases, with 9 bases between the two germline ends. Drawing the rest from reference TRBV5-6 and TRBJ1-2, the complete variable domain is DAGVTQSPTHLIKTRGQQVTLRCSPKSGHDTVSWYQQALGQGPQFIFQYYEEEERQRGNFPDRFSGHQFPNYSSELNVNALLLGDSALYLCASSLDRSHGYTFGSGTRLTVV.

The chain recombines TRBV28 with TRBJ1-5; 7 bases map to TRBD1. The length of the CDR3 is 18 residues. Trimming at V came to 5 bases and at J to 0 bases, leaving 13 bases not matched to a gene. Germline V gives CDR1 MDHEN, CDR2 SYDVKM. CDR3 in amino acids: CASSPASGTEYSNQPQHF. The CDR3 coding sequence is TGTGCCAGCAGTCCCGCGTCCGGGACAGAATATAGCAATCAGCCCCAGCATTTT.

This chain links TRBV28 with TRBJ2-2; a possible D gene is TRBD2 (6 bases). The CDR3 contains 12 residues. CDR1 is MDHEN and CDR2 is SYDVKM in the germline V gene. V lost 6 bases to trimming and J lost 6 bases, with 8 bases between them. The CDR3 loop reads CASRERAGELFF. CDR3 sequence (DNA): TGTGCCAGCAGAGAGCGGGCCGGGGAGCTGTTTTTT.

This chain links TRBV29-1 with TRBJ2-1; TRBD2 agrees at 14 bases. The CDR3 runs to 18 residues. Germline CDR1 reads SQVTM; CDR2 reads ANQGSEA. V trimming: 5 bases; J trimming: 2 bases; junction bases outside the gene matches: 11. CDR3 coding DNA: TGCAGCGTTCCCGGGACTAGCGGGAGCAATATCGCCTACAATGAGCAGTTCTTC. This codes for CSVPGTSGSNIAYNEQFF.

This sequence joins TRBV19 and TRBJ2-1; no reliable D call. Deletions cut 6 bases from V and 4 bases from J, with 10 bases between. The CDR3 totals 13 residues. Germline V gene sequence: CDR1 LNHDA, CDR2 SQIVND (reference sequence). CDR3 bases: TGTGCCAGTAGAGAAAACACGTACAATGAGCAGTTCTTC. Its protein is CASRENTYNEQFF.

This sequence joins TRBV2 and TRBJ2-2; TRBD2 matches at 10 bases. CDR3 length equals 14 residues. Germline trimming cut 6 bases from V and 6 bases from J; bases unmatched to any gene: 4. Per germline, CDR1 SNHLY and CDR2 FYNNEI. The CDR3 protein is CASRSGRAAGELFF. CDR3 bases: TGTGCCAGCAGGAGCGGGAGGGCCGCCGGGGAGCTGTTTTTT.

The chain employs TRBV5-8 and TRBJ1-1; 8 nucleotides agree with TRBD1. There are 12 residues in the CDR3. CDR1 and CDR2 (germline): SGHTS, YDEGEE. Trimming cost V 3 bases and J 6 bases; bases outside gene matches: 1. CDR3 loop: CASSWTGSEAFF. The DNA of the CDR3 is TGTGCCAGCAGCTGGACAGGGTCTGAAGCTTTCTTT.

The chain couples TRBV4-3 to TRBJ2-7; tentatively, D is TRBD2 (7 bases). CDR3 length: 16 residues. Germline CDR1 is LGHNA and CDR2 is YSLEER. The ends were cut back, 0 bases at V and 7 bases at J, with 19 bases in the middle. The CDR3 DNA reads as TGCGCCAGCAGCCAAGACGAGGGGGGAGGGGCGCTGGAGCAGTACTTC. It yields the protein CASSQDEGGGALEQYF.

The gene calls are TRBV6-5 and TRBJ1-1; 7 bases align to TRBD1. Trimming at V came to 5 bases and at J to 5 bases, leaving 5 bases not matched to a gene. Germline assignment: CDR1 MNHEY and CDR2 SVGAGI. The CDR3 extends over 13 amino acids. The CDR3 protein is CASSPGGRTEAFF. The CDR3 DNA is TGTGCCAGCAGTCCAGGGGGGCGGACTGAAGCTTTCTTT.

The V and J genes are TRBV28 and TRBJ2-7; D uncertain. Trimming stripped 7 bases from V and 2 bases from J, with 9 bases between. Germline V CDR1 and CDR2: MDHEN, SYDVKM. The CDR3 runs to 12 residues. The CDR3 region is CASNVPTYEQYF. The CDR3, as DNA: TGTGCCAGCAACGTCCCTACCTACGAGCAGTACTTC.

The J gene is TRBJ2-2, the V gene TRBV28; the D is unclear. Germline CDR1 is MDHEN and CDR2 is SYDVKM. The CDR3 spans 14 residues. V gave up 6 bases and J gave up 3 bases, with 11 bases separating them. CDR3 residues: CASSQLTYTGELFF. The DNA for the CDR3 is TGTGCCAGCAGCCAACTTACCTACACCGGGGAGCTGTTTTTT.

This chain uses TRBV19 with TRBJ2-1, with D perhaps TRBD2 (5 bases). Germline V lookup: CDR1 LNHDA, CDR2 SQIVND (reference sequence). This CDR3 is 13 amino acids long. Trimming left V 5 bases short and J 10 bases short, with 15 bases between. CDR3 amino acids: CASSPRFGLEQFF. The DNA of the CDR3 is TGTGCCAGTAGTCCGAGGTTCGGACTGGAGCAGTTCTTC.

The chain uses TRBV7-2 and TRBJ1-1; D not certain. Germline assignment: CDR1 SGHTA and CDR2 FQGNSA. The CDR3 is 14 residues long. Trimming pared 1 base from V and 5 bases from J, leaving 11 bases between. For the CDR3, the DNA is TGTGCCAGCAGCTTAGTAGGGAGAGGGACTGAAGCTTTCTTT. Translating it yields CASSLVGRGTEAFF.

The V call is TRBV27, the J call TRBJ2-7; 8 bases match TRBD2. The germline gives CDR1 MNHEY, CDR2 SMNVEV (reference sequence). V was clipped by 7 bases and J by 3 bases; unmatched bases: 8. This CDR3 spans 14 amino acids. This CDR3 is CASNRAGGGYEQYF. Written as DNA, the CDR3 is TGTGCCAGCAACAGGGCGGGGGGCGGCTACGAGCAGTACTTC.